The present T cell receptor beta chain was sequenced within a study of blood T cell repertoires in COVID-19. Across the study: In each case, the material was cDNA or gDNA derived from T cells, B-cell-depleted T cells, or PBMCs.

Original handling: Reference gene primer amplification gave estimated nucleated cell counts. The table came from immunoSEQ multiplex PCR; TCRdb's copy has only in-frame clones and leaves some out. The V and J calls and clone size were taken over from that table, and D and trimming were inferred from the DNA. The table lists under 150,000 clones, roughly 89% of them singletons. Clinical history reported by participants formed the basis on which cohorts were assigned. This TCR derives from a woman in her forties or fifties who had been exposed to COVID-19. The sample comprised PBMCs or T cells enriched from blood (not recorded which).

DNA for the CDR3: TGTGCCAGCAGCTTGGGTACAGGGCTCATCACAGATACGCAGTATTTT. Its protein is CASSLGTGLITDTQYF. The V call is TRBV5-6, the J call TRBJ2-3, with D maybe TRBD1 (6 bases). V was clipped by 0 bases and J by 2 bases, with 13 bases between them. Looked up from germline, CDR1 is SGHDT and CDR2 is YYEEEE. CDR3 length: 16 residues. The full variable domain, completed using reference TRBV5-6 and TRBJ2-3, is DAGVTQSPTHLIKTRGQQVTLRCSPKSGHDTVSWYQQALGQGPQFIFQYYEEEERQRGNFPDRFSGHQFPNYSSELNVNALLLGDSALYLCASSLGTGLITDTQYFGPGTRLTVL.